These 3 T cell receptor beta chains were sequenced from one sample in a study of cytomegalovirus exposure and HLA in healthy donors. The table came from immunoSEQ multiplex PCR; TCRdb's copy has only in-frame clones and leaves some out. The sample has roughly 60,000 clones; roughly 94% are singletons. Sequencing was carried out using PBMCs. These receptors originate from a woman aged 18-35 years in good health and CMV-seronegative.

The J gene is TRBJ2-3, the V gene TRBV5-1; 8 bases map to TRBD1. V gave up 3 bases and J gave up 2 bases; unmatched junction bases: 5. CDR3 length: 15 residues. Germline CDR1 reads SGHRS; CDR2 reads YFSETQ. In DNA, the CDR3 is TGCGCCAGCAGCTCGGGACAGGTCGCCACAGATACGCAGTATTTT. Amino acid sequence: CASSSGQVATDTQYF. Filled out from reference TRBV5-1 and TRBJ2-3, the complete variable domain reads KAGVTQTPRYLIKTRGQQVTLSCSPISGHRSVSWYQQTPGQGLQFLFEYFSETQRNKGNFPGRFSGRQFSNSRSEMNVSTLELGDSALYLCASSSGQVATDTQYFGPGTRLTVL.

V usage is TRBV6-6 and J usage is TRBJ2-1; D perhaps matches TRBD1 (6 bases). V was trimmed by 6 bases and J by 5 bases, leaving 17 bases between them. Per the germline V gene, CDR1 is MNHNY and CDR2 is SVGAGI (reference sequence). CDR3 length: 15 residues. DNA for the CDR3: TGTGCCAGCAGACAACCGGGACACAGGAACAATGAGCAGTTCTTC. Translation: CASRQPGHRNNEQFF.

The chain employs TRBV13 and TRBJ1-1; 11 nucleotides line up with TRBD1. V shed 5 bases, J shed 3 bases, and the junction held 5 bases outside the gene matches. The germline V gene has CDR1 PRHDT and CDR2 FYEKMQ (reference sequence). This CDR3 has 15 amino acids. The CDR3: CASSPRDRGDTEAFF. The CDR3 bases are TGTGCCAGCAGCCCGCGGGACAGGGGGGACACTGAAGCTTTCTTT.